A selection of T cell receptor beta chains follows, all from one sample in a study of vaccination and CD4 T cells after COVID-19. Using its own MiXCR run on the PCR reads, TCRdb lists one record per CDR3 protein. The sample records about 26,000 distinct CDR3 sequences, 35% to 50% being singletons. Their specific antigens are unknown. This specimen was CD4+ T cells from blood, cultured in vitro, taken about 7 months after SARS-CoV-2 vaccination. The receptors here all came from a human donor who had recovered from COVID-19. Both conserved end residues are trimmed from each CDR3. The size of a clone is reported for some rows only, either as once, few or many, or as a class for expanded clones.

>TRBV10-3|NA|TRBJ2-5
AIGTTENQETQY
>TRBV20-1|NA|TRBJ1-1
SATDRVDTEAF
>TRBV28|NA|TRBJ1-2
ASSLLGTENYGYT
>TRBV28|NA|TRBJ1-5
ASSSLGGGVGQPQH
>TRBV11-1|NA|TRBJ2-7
ASRANEKGEQY
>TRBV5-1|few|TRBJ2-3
ASSQSGPGNTQY
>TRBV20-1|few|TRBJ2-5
SARGAGSGQETQY
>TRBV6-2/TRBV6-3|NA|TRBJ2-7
ASSYGGSVMYEQY
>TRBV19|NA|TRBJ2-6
ASSIAGANVLT
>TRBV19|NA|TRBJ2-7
ASSIVVQGAREQY
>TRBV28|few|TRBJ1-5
ASSLTPYSNQPQH
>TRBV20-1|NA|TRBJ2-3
SARVVLAGADTQY
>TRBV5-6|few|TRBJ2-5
ASSLYGGSQETQY
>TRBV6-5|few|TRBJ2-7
ASSSPRQGIYEQY
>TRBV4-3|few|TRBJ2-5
ASSQDQGETQY
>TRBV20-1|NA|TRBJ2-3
SERRLAGEDTQY
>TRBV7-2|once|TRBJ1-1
ASSLAGRTTEAF
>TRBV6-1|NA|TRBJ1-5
ASSRDRGRQPQH
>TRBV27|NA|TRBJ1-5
ASRYTENQPQH
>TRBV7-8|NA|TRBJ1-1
ASSYLAGTEAF
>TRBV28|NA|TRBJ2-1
ASSPPGTSRNEQF
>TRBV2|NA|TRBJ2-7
ASSGPGTSGSYEQY
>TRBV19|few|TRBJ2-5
ASSIDLGYQETQY
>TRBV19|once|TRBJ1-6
ASGRQGNSPLH
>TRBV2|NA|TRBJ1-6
ASSVNTGGVSPLH
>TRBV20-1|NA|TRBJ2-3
SAREASGRAADAQY
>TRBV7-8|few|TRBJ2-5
ASSGILGTGWQETQY
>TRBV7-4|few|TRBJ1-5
ASSSIVVRGQPQH
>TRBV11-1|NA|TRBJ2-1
ASSQKTGFSYNEQF
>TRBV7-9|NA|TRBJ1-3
ASSFPPGNTIY
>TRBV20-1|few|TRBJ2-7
SASWGHITGSYEQY
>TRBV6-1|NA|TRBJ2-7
ASSEGDSSYEQY
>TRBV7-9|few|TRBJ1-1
ASSLGQGMNTEAF
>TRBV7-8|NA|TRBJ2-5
ASSPKTGTETQY
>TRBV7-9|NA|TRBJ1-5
ASSDGTDLQPQH
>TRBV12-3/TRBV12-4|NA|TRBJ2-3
ASSRDLTDTQY
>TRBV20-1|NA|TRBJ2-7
SARDNLNGQLYEQY
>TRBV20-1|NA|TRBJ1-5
SASKESGVDNQPQH
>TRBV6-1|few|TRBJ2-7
ASSPTGRTYEQY
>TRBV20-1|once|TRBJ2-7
SARGGAGNEQY
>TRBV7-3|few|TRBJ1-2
ASSPLPGSGYGYT
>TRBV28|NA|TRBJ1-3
ASSSYGNTIY
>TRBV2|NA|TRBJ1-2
ASTRTYGYT
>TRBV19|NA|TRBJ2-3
ASSRDRGGTDTQY
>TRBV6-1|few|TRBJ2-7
ASSGTGGPYEQY
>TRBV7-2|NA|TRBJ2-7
ASSSRRSSYEQY
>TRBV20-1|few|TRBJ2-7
SAPGLAGTEQY
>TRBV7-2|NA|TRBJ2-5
ASSSGGLATETQY
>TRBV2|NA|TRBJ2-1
ASSVVTSGYNEQF
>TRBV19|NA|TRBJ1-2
ASSRRGHNYGYT
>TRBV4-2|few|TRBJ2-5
ASSQDVSGTYGETQY
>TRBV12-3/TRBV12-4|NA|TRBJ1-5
ASRDGQGPQH
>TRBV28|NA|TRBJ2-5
ASSLGSTFQETQY
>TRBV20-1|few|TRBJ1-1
SARVPSGQFRGVGTEAF